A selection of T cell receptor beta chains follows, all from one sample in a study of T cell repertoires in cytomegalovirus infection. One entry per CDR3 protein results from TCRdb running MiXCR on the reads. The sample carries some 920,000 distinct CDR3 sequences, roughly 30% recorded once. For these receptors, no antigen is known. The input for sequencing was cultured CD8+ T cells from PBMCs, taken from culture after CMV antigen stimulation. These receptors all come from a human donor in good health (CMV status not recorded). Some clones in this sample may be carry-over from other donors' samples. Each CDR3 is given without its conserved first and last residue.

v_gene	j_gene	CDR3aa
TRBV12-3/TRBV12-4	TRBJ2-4	ASRPGLGEGIQY
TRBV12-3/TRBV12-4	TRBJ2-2	ASSFTVPANTGELF
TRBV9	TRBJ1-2	ASSPGNRPLLTLNYGYT
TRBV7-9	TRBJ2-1	ASSSLDPDGEQF
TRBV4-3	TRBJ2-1	ASSQEGTSGGYEQF
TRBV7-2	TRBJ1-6	ASSLALTRPDNSPLH
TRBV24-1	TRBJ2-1	ATSDSGGHNEQF
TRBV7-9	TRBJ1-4	ASSTEAGGEKLF
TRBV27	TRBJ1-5	ASSQQGRGQPQH
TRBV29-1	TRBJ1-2	SVGRQGGYGYT
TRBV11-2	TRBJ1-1	ASSELGQDTEAF
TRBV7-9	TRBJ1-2	ASSLRNRDRVGYGYT
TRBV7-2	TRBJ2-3	ASSLVLAPTDTQY